This T cell receptor beta chain was captured in a study of T cell responses to AZD1222 COVID-19 vaccine. At the level of the study: Analysis merged second doses at about 4 or about 12 weeks.

The CDR3 loop spans 16 amino acids. The junction had 5 bases not matched to a gene; V was cut back by 4 bases and J by 0 bases. Germline V gene data show CDR1 as SGHRS and CDR2 as YFSETQ. The method was immunoSEQ multiplex PCR; TCRdb's version includes in-frame clones alone and lacks a portion of them. This sample has 140,000 to 150,000 clones; roughly 92% occur once, and the top ten carry around 1.8%. The sample here was peripheral blood, taken on day 0 of AZD1222 vaccination. This receptor was identified in an adult in good health. The chain couples TRBV5-1 to TRBJ2-1; 9 bases are a match to TRBD2. The CDR3 sequence: CASSTLAGSSYNEQFF. The CDR3 nucleotides are TGCGCCAGCAGCACACTAGCGGGCTCCTCCTACAATGAGCAGTTCTTC.